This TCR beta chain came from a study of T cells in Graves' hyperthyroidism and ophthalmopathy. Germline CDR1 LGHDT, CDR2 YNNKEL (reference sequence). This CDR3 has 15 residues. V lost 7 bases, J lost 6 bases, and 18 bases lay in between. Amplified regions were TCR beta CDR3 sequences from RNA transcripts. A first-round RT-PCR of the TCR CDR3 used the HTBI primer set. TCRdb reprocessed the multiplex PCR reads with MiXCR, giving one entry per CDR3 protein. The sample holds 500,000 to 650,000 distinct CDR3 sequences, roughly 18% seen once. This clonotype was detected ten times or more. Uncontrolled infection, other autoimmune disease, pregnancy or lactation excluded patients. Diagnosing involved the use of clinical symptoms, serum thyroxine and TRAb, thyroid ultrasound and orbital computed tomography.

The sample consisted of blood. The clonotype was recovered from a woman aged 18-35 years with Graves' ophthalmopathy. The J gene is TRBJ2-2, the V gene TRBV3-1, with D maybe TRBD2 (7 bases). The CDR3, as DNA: TGTGCCAGCACCCAGAAGGGGGGGCAGGCCGGGGAGCTGTTTTTT. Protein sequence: CASTQKGGQAGELFF.